A selection of T cell receptor beta chains follows, all from one sample in a study of early T cells in non-severe SARS-CoV-2 infection. TCRdb recomputed calls from the 5' RACE reads with MiXCR, one row per CDR3 protein. The sample consists of tens of thousands of distinct CDR3 sequences, 10% to 15% of them appearing once. Sequenced sample: whole blood. Receptors were obtained from an adult who was a healthcare worker with PCR-confirmed SARS-CoV-2 infection or an uninfected control (not recorded which). The CDR3 runs from the conserved cysteine through the conserved F or W. The order of the fields is D gene, J gene, V gene, clone size, CDR3 protein, CDR3 DNA. The D gene is left open where the match is weak. Size is stated for part of the rows, as once, few or many counts, or as a class when the clone is expanded.

d_call: -
j_call: TRBJ2-2
v_call: TRBV9
clone_size: few
cdr3_aa: CASSVDGFGELFF
cdr3_nt: TGTGCCAGCAGCGTAGATGGTTTCGGGGAGCTGTTTTTT

d_call: TRBD1
j_call: TRBJ1-1
v_call: TRBV7-2
clone_size: few
cdr3_aa: CASSLAPGTGKTEAFF
cdr3_nt: TGTGCCAGCAGCTTAGCTCCCGGGACAGGGAAGACTGAAGCTTTCTTT

d_call: -
j_call: TRBJ1-1
v_call: TRBV7-8
clone_size: -
cdr3_aa: CASSLWAMGLNTEAFF
cdr3_nt: TGTGCCAGCAGCTTATGGGCCATGGGGTTGAACACTGAAGCTTTCTTT

d_call: -
j_call: TRBJ1-1
v_call: TRBV6-5
clone_size: few
cdr3_aa: CASSYSRRSGTEAFF
cdr3_nt: TGTGCCAGCAGTTACTCGAGGAGATCTGGCACTGAAGCTTTCTTT

d_call: -
j_call: TRBJ1-2
v_call: TRBV9
clone_size: -
cdr3_aa: CASSVAQGGGPSYGYTF
cdr3_nt: TGTGCCAGCAGCGTAGCCCAGGGAGGCGGTCCAAGCTATGGCTACACCTTC

d_call: -
j_call: TRBJ2-4
v_call: TRBV20-1
clone_size: many
cdr3_aa: CSARAPPGQSNIQYF
cdr3_nt: TGCAGTGCTAGAGCCCCCCCGGGACAATCAAACATTCAGTACTTC

d_call: -
j_call: TRBJ2-7
v_call: TRBV20-1
clone_size: few
cdr3_aa: CSAMTGTWDEQYF
cdr3_nt: TGCAGTGCTATGACAGGGACTTGGGACGAGCAGTACTTC

d_call: -
j_call: TRBJ1-2
v_call: TRBV4-1
clone_size: -
cdr3_aa: CASSQDYGYTF
cdr3_nt: TGCGCCAGCAGCCAAGACTATGGCTACACCTTC

d_call: -
j_call: TRBJ2-3
v_call: TRBV29-1
clone_size: -
cdr3_aa: CSVLVDRRGKSDTQYF
cdr3_nt: TGCAGCGTTTTAGTTGATCGACGGGGAAAGTCAGATACGCAGTATTTT

d_call: -
j_call: TRBJ2-1
v_call: TRBV10-3
clone_size: -
cdr3_aa: CAISESKPNNEQFF
cdr3_nt: TGTGCCATCAGTGAGTCGAAGCCTAACAATGAGCAGTTCTTC

d_call: -
j_call: TRBJ2-1
v_call: TRBV11-2
clone_size: -
cdr3_aa: CASSLGPAGDEQFF
cdr3_nt: TGTGCCAGCAGCTTAGGGCCCGCCGGGGATGAGCAGTTCTTC

d_call: TRBD2
j_call: TRBJ2-7
v_call: TRBV5-1
clone_size: few
cdr3_aa: CASSVAGSSYEQYF
cdr3_nt: TGCGCCAGCAGCGTAGCGGGGAGCTCCTACGAGCAGTACTTC

d_call: -
j_call: TRBJ2-7
v_call: TRBV28
clone_size: many
cdr3_aa: CASRKGRDSYEQYF
cdr3_nt: TGTGCCAGCCGAAAGGGCAGGGACTCCTACGAGCAGTACTTC

d_call: -
j_call: TRBJ2-2
v_call: TRBV6-6
clone_size: many
cdr3_aa: CASSQNTGELFF
cdr3_nt: TGTGCCAGCAGTCAGAACACCGGGGAGCTGTTTTTT

d_call: -
j_call: TRBJ1-2
v_call: TRBV9
clone_size: -
cdr3_aa: CASKRSQGLYGYTF
cdr3_nt: TGTGCCAGCAAGCGGTCACAGGGTTTATATGGCTACACCTTC

d_call: -
j_call: TRBJ1-2
v_call: TRBV7-3
clone_size: many
cdr3_aa: CASSLSRIRDYGYTF
cdr3_nt: TGTGCCAGCAGCTTATCTCGTATTCGAGACTATGGCTACACCTTC

d_call: -
j_call: TRBJ2-3
v_call: TRBV11-1
clone_size: few
cdr3_aa: CASSSTGLETDTQYF
cdr3_nt: TGTGCCAGCAGCTCCACGGGGCTAGAGACAGATACGCAGTATTTT

d_call: -
j_call: TRBJ2-2
v_call: TRBV29-1
clone_size: -
cdr3_aa: CSVGAVAGGELFF
cdr3_nt: TGCAGCGTGGGGGCCGTGGCGGGCGGGGAGCTGTTTTTT

d_call: TRBD2
j_call: TRBJ2-7
v_call: TRBV7-9
clone_size: -
cdr3_aa: CASSLQRGFYEQYF
cdr3_nt: TGTGCCAGCAGCTTACAGCGGGGCTTCTACGAGCAGTACTTC

d_call: TRBD2
j_call: TRBJ2-5
v_call: TRBV20-1
clone_size: -
cdr3_aa: CSARLAGEETQYF
cdr3_nt: TGCAGTGCTCGCCTAGCGGGGGAAGAGACCCAGTACTTC

d_call: TRBD2
j_call: TRBJ2-1
v_call: TRBV7-9
clone_size: -
cdr3_aa: CASSRGGRANEQFF
cdr3_nt: TGTGCCAGCAGCAGAGGCGGGAGAGCTAATGAGCAGTTCTTC

d_call: TRBD2
j_call: TRBJ2-1
v_call: TRBV11-2
clone_size: many
cdr3_aa: CASSLGLAGPRGHEQFF
cdr3_nt: TGTGCCAGCAGCTTAGGACTAGCGGGTCCCCGGGGGCATGAGCAGTTCTTC

d_call: TRBD1
j_call: TRBJ1-1
v_call: TRBV30
clone_size: many
cdr3_aa: CAWTQGAGTEAFF
cdr3_nt: TGTGCCTGGACTCAGGGGGCTGGCACTGAAGCTTTCTTT

d_call: TRBD1
j_call: TRBJ1-3
v_call: TRBV5-5
clone_size: many
cdr3_aa: CASSRRDSRTSGNTIYF
cdr3_nt: TGTGCCAGCAGCCGAAGGGACAGCCGCACCTCTGGAAACACCATATATTTT

d_call: -
j_call: TRBJ2-5
v_call: TRBV12-3/TRBV12-4
clone_size: few
cdr3_aa: CASSFREETQYF
cdr3_nt: TGTGCCAGCAGTTTCAGGGAAGAGACCCAGTACTTC

d_call: -
j_call: TRBJ1-2
v_call: TRBV3-1
clone_size: few
cdr3_aa: CASSQSAGYDGYTF
cdr3_nt: TGTGCCAGCAGCCAGTCGGCGGGCTATGATGGCTACACCTTC

d_call: -
j_call: TRBJ1-1
v_call: TRBV5-1
clone_size: many
cdr3_aa: CASSTGPNSMNTEAFF
cdr3_nt: TGCGCCAGCAGCACGGGACCTAATAGCATGAACACTGAAGCTTTCTTT

d_call: -
j_call: TRBJ2-1
v_call: TRBV5-4
clone_size: -
cdr3_aa: CASSLEWNEQFF
cdr3_nt: TGTGCCAGCAGCTTGGAATGGAATGAGCAGTTCTTC

d_call: -
j_call: TRBJ2-7
v_call: TRBV11-2
clone_size: few
cdr3_aa: CASSSLNRAYEQYF
cdr3_nt: TGTGCCAGCAGCTCGTTAAACAGGGCCTACGAGCAGTACTTC

d_call: -
j_call: TRBJ2-3
v_call: TRBV20-1
clone_size: -
cdr3_aa: CSAVGGGEEADTQYF
cdr3_nt: TGCAGTGCAGTGGGAGGTGGAGAGGAGGCAGATACGCAGTATTTT

d_call: TRBD1
j_call: TRBJ2-7
v_call: TRBV20-1
clone_size: -
cdr3_aa: CSANSGQGHEQYF
cdr3_nt: TGCAGTGCCAACTCAGGACAGGGACACGAGCAGTACTTC

d_call: TRBD1
j_call: TRBJ2-4
v_call: TRBV29-1
clone_size: -
cdr3_aa: CSVGQENIQYF
cdr3_nt: TGCAGCGTCGGACAGGAAAACATTCAGTACTTC

d_call: TRBD1
j_call: TRBJ2-7
v_call: TRBV19
clone_size: few
cdr3_aa: CASSPRDRFYEQYF
cdr3_nt: TGTGCCAGTAGTCCCAGGGACAGATTCTACGAGCAGTACTTC

d_call: -
j_call: TRBJ1-2
v_call: TRBV6-2/TRBV6-3
clone_size: few
cdr3_aa: CASSTGTRDYGYTF
cdr3_nt: TGTGCCAGCAGTACCGGGACGAGAGACTATGGCTACACCTTC

d_call: -
j_call: TRBJ1-4
v_call: TRBV15
clone_size: -
cdr3_aa: CATSRDLDRSNEKLFF
cdr3_nt: TGTGCCACCAGCAGAGATTTAGACAGAAGCAATGAAAAACTGTTTTTT

d_call: TRBD2
j_call: TRBJ2-1
v_call: TRBV7-2
clone_size: many
cdr3_aa: CASSLLAGNEQFF
cdr3_nt: TGTGCCAGCAGCCTGCTAGCGGGCAATGAGCAGTTCTTC

d_call: -
j_call: TRBJ2-3
v_call: TRBV7-2
clone_size: -
cdr3_aa: CASRESDTQYF
cdr3_nt: TGTGCCAGCAGGGAGTCAGATACGCAGTATTTT

d_call: -
j_call: TRBJ1-1
v_call: TRBV20-1
clone_size: many
cdr3_aa: CSARGYTEAFF
cdr3_nt: TGCAGTGCTAGGGGGTACACTGAAGCTTTCTTT

d_call: TRBD2
j_call: TRBJ2-1
v_call: TRBV6-6
clone_size: -
cdr3_aa: CASSYLRGVMGNEQFF
cdr3_nt: TGTGCCAGCAGTTACCTTCGGGGGGTAATGGGTAATGAGCAGTTCTTC

d_call: -
j_call: TRBJ1-2
v_call: TRBV18
clone_size: many
cdr3_aa: CASSPEVGNYGYTF
cdr3_nt: TGTGCCAGCTCACCCGAAGTAGGGAACTATGGCTACACCTTC

d_call: -
j_call: TRBJ1-5
v_call: TRBV6-2/TRBV6-3
clone_size: many
cdr3_aa: CASSSVSNQPQHF
cdr3_nt: TGTGCCAGCAGTTCTGTTAGCAATCAGCCCCAGCATTTT

d_call: -
j_call: TRBJ2-3
v_call: TRBV20-1
clone_size: many
cdr3_aa: CSAIKGSLIEEADTQYF
cdr3_nt: TGCAGTGCTATAAAGGGATCGTTGATCGAGGAGGCAGATACGCAGTATTTT

d_call: -
j_call: TRBJ1-4
v_call: TRBV7-2
clone_size: -
cdr3_aa: CASSPGPGDFGEELFF
cdr3_nt: TGTGCCAGCAGCCCGGGGCCCGGAGACTTCGGGGAGGAACTGTTTTTT

d_call: TRBD1
j_call: TRBJ2-3
v_call: TRBV28
clone_size: -
cdr3_aa: CASSLGGGQGTDTQYF
cdr3_nt: TGTGCCAGCAGTCTAGGTGGTGGACAGGGCACAGATACGCAGTATTTT

d_call: -
j_call: TRBJ1-1
v_call: TRBV6-6
clone_size: few
cdr3_aa: CASSYSIRGDTEAFF
cdr3_nt: TGTGCCAGCAGTTATTCCATCCGAGGGGACACTGAAGCTTTCTTT

d_call: -
j_call: TRBJ2-2
v_call: TRBV5-5
clone_size: few
cdr3_aa: CASSLKLGGELFF
cdr3_nt: TGTGCCAGCAGCTTGAAGTTGGGAGGGGAGCTGTTTTTT

d_call: TRBD2
j_call: TRBJ2-7
v_call: TRBV11-2
clone_size: few
cdr3_aa: CASSWGQAGGQQYF
cdr3_nt: TGTGCCAGCAGCTGGGGGCAAGCGGGAGGGCAGCAGTACTTC

d_call: TRBD2
j_call: TRBJ2-7
v_call: TRBV15
clone_size: few
cdr3_aa: CATSRLAGGNPTYEQYF
cdr3_nt: TGTGCCACCAGTAGACTAGCGGGAGGGAATCCTACCTACGAGCAGTACTTC

d_call: TRBD1
j_call: TRBJ1-2
v_call: TRBV6-2/TRBV6-3
clone_size: -
cdr3_aa: CASRPVGQGIYGYTF
cdr3_nt: TGTGCCAGCAGACCTGTTGGACAGGGCATCTATGGCTACACCTTC

d_call: -
j_call: TRBJ2-2
v_call: TRBV4-2
clone_size: -
cdr3_aa: CASSQPRGNTGELFF
cdr3_nt: TGTGCCAGCAGCCAGCCGAGGGGCAACACCGGGGAGCTGTTTTTT

d_call: -
j_call: TRBJ2-1
v_call: TRBV20-1
clone_size: few
cdr3_aa: CSAPPAGAPYNEQFF
cdr3_nt: TGCAGTGCTCCTCCTGCGGGGGCCCCCTACAATGAGCAGTTCTTC

d_call: -
j_call: TRBJ2-2
v_call: TRBV2
clone_size: -
cdr3_aa: CASSTGHSGPTGELFF
cdr3_nt: TGTGCCAGCAGTACGGGACACTCTGGTCCCACCGGGGAGCTGTTTTTT

d_call: -
j_call: TRBJ2-7
v_call: TRBV6-2/TRBV6-3
clone_size: once
cdr3_aa: CASRMDTIFYEQYF
cdr3_nt: TGTGCCAGCAGGATGGACACCATTTTCTACGAGCAGTACTTC

d_call: TRBD2
j_call: TRBJ2-1
v_call: TRBV6-2/TRBV6-3
clone_size: -
cdr3_aa: CASSYPRSGGSYRYNEQFF
cdr3_nt: TGTGCCAGCAGTTACCCGAGGAGCGGGGGGTCGTACAGGTACAATGAGCAGTTCTTC

d_call: TRBD1
j_call: TRBJ2-1
v_call: TRBV5-1
clone_size: many
cdr3_aa: CASSLVGTGDNNEQFF
cdr3_nt: TGCGCCAGCAGCTTGGTCGGGACAGGGGACAACAATGAGCAGTTCTTC

d_call: -
j_call: TRBJ2-1
v_call: TRBV28
clone_size: -
cdr3_aa: CASIGGTPYNEQFF
cdr3_nt: TGTGCCAGCATAGGTGGAACACCTTACAATGAGCAGTTCTTC

d_call: -
j_call: TRBJ1-5
v_call: TRBV28
clone_size: -
cdr3_aa: CASSFGWGNQPQHF
cdr3_nt: TGTGCCAGCAGTTTCGGATGGGGCAATCAGCCCCAGCATTTT

d_call: -
j_call: TRBJ1-6
v_call: TRBV4-3
clone_size: few
cdr3_aa: CASSLSLNSNSPLHF
cdr3_nt: TGCGCCAGCAGCCTCTCATTGAACAGTAATTCACCCCTCCACTTT

d_call: TRBD2
j_call: TRBJ2-2
v_call: TRBV6-2/TRBV6-3
clone_size: medium-sized
cdr3_aa: CASSPGTSTGELFF
cdr3_nt: TGTGCCAGCAGTCCCGGGACTAGCACCGGGGAGCTGTTTTTT

d_call: -
j_call: TRBJ1-5
v_call: TRBV27
clone_size: few
cdr3_aa: CASKGGTNQPQHF
cdr3_nt: TGTGCCAGCAAAGGAGGGACCAATCAGCCCCAGCATTTT